The TCR beta chain under discussion was sequenced for a study of long-term antiretroviral therapy in people with HIV. Survey-level immunoSEQ v3.0 assays were run. The method was immunoSEQ multiplex PCR; TCRdb's version includes in-frame clones alone and lacks a portion of them. Of around 29,000 clones in the sample, around 93% were seen once. As regards this clone: Its antigen is unknown.

Trimming took off 3 bases at V and 0 bases at J, with 21 bases between the two ends. Per the germline V gene, CDR1 is SEHNR and CDR2 is FQNEAQ (reference sequence). This CDR3 spans 18 amino acids. Overall study findings and caveats: No data on ART adherence, viral resistance or therapy changes.

This chain joins TRBV7-9 and TRBJ2-7, with D unclear. The sequencing used unsorted PBMCs, collected 5.3 years after starting antiretroviral therapy. This clonotype was obtained from a man aged 50-60 years with HIV. The DNA of the CDR3 is TGTGCCAGCAGCTTTGGGATAGGCACCACCCCGAGCTCCTACGAGCAGTACTTC. This gives the protein CASSFGIGTTPSSYEQYF.